A selection of T cell receptor beta chains follows, all from one sample in a study of shared clonotypes between healthy human individuals. Measured with immunoSEQ multiplex PCR; TCRdb has only the in-frame clones, and not every one. The sample shows about 2.1 million clones, about 92% of them seen only once. Material: naive CD8+ T cells from PBMCs. The origin of the receptors is a man aged 18 to 29 in good health. Some clones in this sample may be carry-over from other donors' samples. Each CDR3 is given with its conserved first and last residue. Each record gives: V gene, J gene, D gene, clone size, CDR3 DNA, CDR3 protein. A D gene is named only where the DNA matches it firmly. Not all rows give a size; the values are once, few, many and, for expanded clones, a class.

>TRBV28|TRBJ1-2|.|few
TGTGCCAGCAGTGGGACCGAGAACCTCTATGGCTACACCTTC
CASSGTENLYGYTF
>TRBV5-1|TRBJ2-1|.|.
TGCGCCAGCAGCGATCACAATGAGCAGTTCTTC
CASSDHNEQFF
>TRBV6-5|TRBJ1-2|TRBD1|.
TGTGCCAGCAGTTACCTGGACAGGGATTCTTATGGCTACACCTTC
CASSYLDRDSYGYTF
>TRBV16|TRBJ2-7|.|.
TGTGCCAGCAGCGAAGGAGGGGAGAAGCTCGAGGAACAGCAGTACTTC
CASSEGGEKLEEQQYF
>TRBV4-3|TRBJ2-3|.|.
TGCGCCAGCAGCCAAGGACTAGGGGGGGGTGATACGCAGTATTTT
CASSQGLGGGDTQYF
>TRBV2|TRBJ1-4|.|.
TGTGCCAGCAGTGCGAGGGCCCGGGATGAAAAACTGTTTTTT
CASSARARDEKLFF
>TRBV6-1|TRBJ2-1|.|few
TGTGCCAGCAGTGAGACACCAAGGGGGGTTCCCAATGAGCAGTTCTTC
CASSETPRGVPNEQFF
>TRBV7-9|TRBJ2-7|TRBD1|once
TGTGCCAGCAGCCCCCGAAGGGGGCGTCTCGAGCAGTACTTC
CASSPRRGRLEQYF
>TRBV5-1|TRBJ2-7|TRBD2|.
TGCGCCAGCAGCACCGGGACTAGCGGAGGCTACGAGCAGTACTTC
CASSTGTSGGYEQYF
>TRBV6-1|TRBJ2-2|.|.
TGTGCCAGCAGTATGGGGGGGGCTTGGACCGGGGAGCTGTTTTTT
CASSMGGAWTGELFF
>TRBV7-9|TRBJ1-2|.|.
TGTGCCAGCAGCTTAGCGGGCGATAACTATGGCTACACCTTC
CASSLAGDNYGYTF
>TRBV27|TRBJ2-1|TRBD2|.
TGTGCCAGCATGGGACTAGCTTCGGTCAATGGGCAGTTCTTC
CASMGLASVNGQFF
>TRBV25-1|TRBJ2-7|.|.
TGTGCCAGCAGTGAGACCGGGATGTCCTACGAGCAGTACTTC
CASSETGMSYEQYF
>TRBV4-2|TRBJ1-1|.|.
TGTGCCAGCACAATGTTAGGGAACACTGAAGCTTTCTTT
CASTMLGNTEAFF
>TRBV19|TRBJ2-2|TRBD1|.
TGTGCCAGTAGTACGGGACAGCTAAGCTTCGGGACAATTACCGGGGAGCTGTTTTTT
CASSTGQLSFGTITGELFF
>TRBV4-3|TRBJ2-3|.|.
TGCGCCAGCAGCCAAGGCGGGGGCCCAGATACGCAGTATTTT
CASSQGGGPDTQYF
>TRBV4-1|TRBJ2-2|.|once
TGCGCCAGCAGCCAAGAGTACAGGGACCAGAACACCGGGGAGCTGTTTTTT
CASSQEYRDQNTGELFF
>TRBV28|TRBJ2-5|TRBD2|once
TGTGCCAGCAGGGGGACTAGCGGGAGAGGAGAGACCCAGTACTTC
CASRGTSGRGETQYF
>TRBV29-1|TRBJ2-3|TRBD2|.
TGCAGCGTCGGGACTAGCGGCGGGGATACGCAGTATTTT
CSVGTSGGDTQYF
>TRBV7-9|TRBJ2-7|.|.
TGTGCCAGCAGCTTAGTCTCGGAGATCGAGCAGTACTTC
CASSLVSEIEQYF
>TRBV28|TRBJ1-3|.|.
TGTGCCAGCAAACCGTCTCGGTGGAGAAAGCCTGGAAACACCATATATTTT
CASKPSRWRKPGNTIYF
>TRBV27|TRBJ1-1|.|.
TGTGCCAGCAGTCCGATTGGAGAGAACACTGAAGCTTTCTTT
CASSPIGENTEAFF
>TRBV27|TRBJ2-7|TRBD1|.
TGTGCCAGCAGTCCTGGGACAGGGGGCGACGAGCAGTACTTC
CASSPGTGGDEQYF
>TRBV2|TRBJ2-7|TRBD2|.
TGTGCCAGCGTCGTGAGAAGCGGGAGGGCCCCCTACGAGCAGTACTTC
CASVVRSGRAPYEQYF
>TRBV7-9|TRBJ2-1|TRBD1|.
TGTGCCAGCAGCTCCGGACAGGGAGCGAGCTACAATGAGCAGTTCTTC
CASSSGQGASYNEQFF
>TRBV28|TRBJ2-4|TRBD1|.
TGTGCCAGCAGTTCATACAGGGGTTGGAGGAAAAACATTCAGTACTTC
CASSSYRGWRKNIQYF
>TRBV7-9|TRBJ1-5|.|.
TGTGCCAGCAGCTTCGGGACCGCGTCTAATCAGCCCCAGCATTTT
CASSFGTASNQPQHF
>TRBV19|TRBJ2-3|TRBD2|.
TGTGCCAGTAGTATAGGGGAGGGGCTGAGCACAGATACGCAGTATTTT
CASSIGEGLSTDTQYF
>TRBV7-9|TRBJ1-4|.|.
TGTGCCAGCAGCCCCCTGGTGTCCCATGAAAAACTGTTTTTT
CASSPLVSHEKLFF
>TRBV9|TRBJ2-7|TRBD2|once
TGTGCCAGCAGCCAGGGACTAGCGGGAGCCTACGAGCAGTACTTC
CASSQGLAGAYEQYF
>TRBV9|TRBJ2-7|TRBD1|.
TGTGCCAGCAGCGCCCGGGACAGGGGCCCCTACGAGCAGTACTTC
CASSARDRGPYEQYF
>TRBV15|TRBJ2-1|.|.
TGTGCCACCAGCGGACACTACAATGAGCAGTTCTTC
CATSGHYNEQFF
>TRBV2|TRBJ2-7|TRBD2|.
TGTGCCAGCAGGGACCCTAGCGGGGGGGCCTACGAGCAGTACTTC
CASRDPSGGAYEQYF
>TRBV27|TRBJ2-2|.|.
TGTGCCAGCAGTTCTCTGAACACCGGGGAGCTGTTTTTT
CASSSLNTGELFF
>TRBV7-9|TRBJ2-7|.|.
TGTGCCAGCAGCTTGGAAAAGGGGTTCCCGTCCTACGAGCAGTACTTC
CASSLEKGFPSYEQYF
>TRBV12-1|TRBJ2-2|.|.
TGTGCCAGCAGCTTTCTGCCGGATACCGGGGAGCTGTTTTTT
CASSFLPDTGELFF
>TRBV5-1|TRBJ2-5|TRBD2|.
TGCGCCAGCAGTTCGATCGGACTAGCCGAAATTGGGCAAGAGACCCAGTACTTC
CASSSIGLAEIGQETQYF
>TRBV7-6|TRBJ2-2|.|.
TGTGCCAGCAACTCCCGCGAAGGGTTTACTTCCGGGGAGCTGTTTTTT
CASNSREGFTSGELFF
>TRBV7-9|TRBJ2-7|TRBD1|.
TGTGCCAGCAGCTCAAAGGGACAGGGTCCACACGAGCAGTACTTC
CASSSKGQGPHEQYF
>TRBV27|TRBJ2-7|.|.
TGTGCCAGCAGTTCCGGGACCAGTGGGGAGCAGTACTTC
CASSSGTSGEQYF
>TRBV11-2|TRBJ2-4|TRBD2|.
TGTGCCAGCAGCCCTCGACTAGCGGGAGAGGACATTCAGTACTTC
CASSPRLAGEDIQYF
>TRBV5-1|TRBJ2-7|TRBD1|.
TGCGCCAGCAGCTTGGTCGGGACAGGGGAGGTTGACGAGCAGTACTTC
CASSLVGTGEVDEQYF
>TRBV25-1|TRBJ2-5|.|.
TGTGCCAGCAGTGGGGGAGGTGGTGAGACCCAGTACTTC
CASSGGGGETQYF
>TRBV7-2|TRBJ1-1|.|once
TGTGCCAGCAGCTTCGGGGGGCGCACTGAAGCTTTCTTT
CASSFGGRTEAFF
>TRBV27|TRBJ1-2|.|once
TGTGCCAGCAGTTTATCGTGGTCGGACTTAGCTAACTATGGCTACACCTTC
CASSLSWSDLANYGYTF